Listed below are T cell receptor beta chains from one sample, sequenced in a study of T cell repertoires in cytomegalovirus infection. For these TCRs, the target antigens are not known. TCRdb re-analysed the reads in MiXCR, keeping a single row per CDR3 protein. The sample shows some 320,000 distinct CDR3 sequences, around 29% of them seen only once. Sample: cultured PBMCs, taken from culture after CMV antigen stimulation. The source is a human donor in good health (CMV status not recorded). Some clones in this sample may be carry-over from other donors' samples. The CDR3 runs from the conserved cysteine through the conserved F or W. A D gene is named only where the DNA matches it firmly. Expanded clones get a size class; other rows say once, few or many, or leave the size out.

v_call,clone_size,j_call,d_call,cdr3_nt,cdr3_aa
TRBV7-9,-,TRBJ2-1,-,TGTGCCAGCAGCTTAATGGTGTCAGGGGAGAACAATGAGCAGTTCTTC,CASSLMVSGENNEQFF
TRBV7-6,many,TRBJ1-3,-,TGTGCCAGCAGCCAGAGTTGGGGGGCTGGAAACACCATATATTTT,CASSQSWGAGNTIYF
TRBV29-1,few,TRBJ1-2,-,TGCAGCGTTGGCGGAGAAGGCTACACCTTC,CSVGGEGYTF
TRBV6-5,-,TRBJ2-1,-,TGTGCCAGCAGCCCAGGGTTAGTATCCTACAATGAGCAGTTCTTC,CASSPGLVSYNEQFF
TRBV12-3/TRBV12-4,-,TRBJ2-3,TRBD2,TGTGCCAGCAGTTTAAGAGGGAGGGGAGATACGCAGTATTTT,CASSLRGRGDTQYF
TRBV7-8,few,TRBJ2-1,TRBD2,TGTGCCAGCAGCGTGGCGGGGGGGTCTAATGAGCAGTTCTTC,CASSVAGGSNEQFF
TRBV10-3,many,TRBJ1-6,-,TGTGCCATTAGGGGTGGTTCACCCCTCCACTTT,CAIRGGSPLHF
TRBV10-3,-,TRBJ2-3,TRBD1,TGTGCCATCAGTGGGGACAGGGGGACAGATACGCAGTATTTT,CAISGDRGTDTQYF
TRBV7-9,few,TRBJ1-5,TRBD1,TGTGCCAGCAGCACCACAGGGGGCACTCAGCCCCAGCATTTT,CASSTTGGTQPQHF
TRBV11-1,few,TRBJ1-1,-,TGTGCCAGCAGCCCCGGACACTACACTGAAGCTTTCTTT,CASSPGHYTEAFF
TRBV7-8,many,TRBJ2-3,-,TGTGCCAGCAGCTTAAGGGACCCCTGGGTCTACACAGATACGCAGTATTTT,CASSLRDPWVYTDTQYF
TRBV7-3,-,TRBJ2-7,TRBD1,TGTGCCAGCAGCTCTACAGGGGGCAGAACCTACGAGCAGTACTTC,CASSSTGGRTYEQYF